Listed below are T cell receptor beta chains from one sample, sequenced in a study of cytomegalovirus exposure and HLA in healthy donors. The data were produced by immunoSEQ multiplex PCR, yet TCRdb's version contains in-frame clones alone and is incomplete. The sample holds around 140,000 clones; roughly 87% are singletons and the top ten take roughly 1.2%. Sequenced: PBMCs. These receptors all come from a woman aged 18-30 years in good health and CMV-seronegative. Each CDR3 is given with its conserved first and last residue. A D gene is named only where the DNA matches it firmly. Size is omitted from some rows. Given values are once, few, many or a class for expanded clones.

cdr3_aa cdr3_nt d_call j_call v_call clone_size
CASSPPGGRGNEQFF TGTGCCAGTAGTCCTCCGGGGGGGAGGGGAAATGAGCAGTTCTTC TRBD2 TRBJ2-1 TRBV19 -
CASSPLGQGGSPLHF TGTGCCAGCAGCCCTCTTGGGCAGGGAGGGTCACCCCTCCACTTT - TRBJ1-6 TRBV7-6 few
CASMKEATYEQYF TGTGCCAGTATGAAAGAAGCAACCTACGAGCAGTACTTC - TRBJ2-7 TRBV19 -
CASSSKDRENIQYF TGTGCCAGCAGCTCCAAAGACAGGGAAAACATTCAGTACTTC TRBD1 TRBJ2-4 TRBV5-4 -
CATSRGQGYSSDTQYF TGTGCCACCAGCAGAGGGCAGGGATATTCTTCAGATACGCAGTATTTT - TRBJ2-3 TRBV15 -
CASSIMGTGVDEQYF TGTGCCAGTAGTATAATGGGGACAGGTGTCGACGAGCAGTACTTC TRBD1 TRBJ2-7 TRBV19 -
CASSKQGAVDLNGYTF TGTGCCAGTAGTAAACAGGGGGCGGTTGACCTAAATGGCTACACCTTC TRBD1 TRBJ1-2 TRBV19 -
CASSIPGGTEAFF TGCGCCAGCAGCATTCCAGGGGGCACTGAAGCTTTCTTT TRBD1 TRBJ1-1 TRBV4-1 -
CASSWPVDSRMYF TGCGCCAGCAGCTGGCCTGTCGACTCACGAATGTATTTT - TRBJ2-3 TRBV5-1 -
CASSLAQQETQYF TGTGCCAGCAGCTTGGCCCAGCAAGAGACCCAGTACTTC - TRBJ2-5 TRBV5-8 -
CASPGGANTEAFF TGTGCCAGCCCGGGGGGCGCGAACACTGAAGCTTTCTTT - TRBJ1-1 TRBV6-1 -
CATSRDRTGLNEKLFF TGTGCCACCAGCAGAGATCGGACAGGTCTTAATGAAAAACTGTTTTTT TRBD1 TRBJ1-4 TRBV15 -
CASSLAGGPMETQYF TGTGCCAGCAGCTTAGCGGGGGGGCCGATGGAGACCCAGTACTTC TRBD2 TRBJ2-5 TRBV5-8 -
CSGARENLYGYTF TGCAGCGGAGCTCGGGAAAACCTCTATGGCTACACCTTC - TRBJ1-2 TRBV29-1 -
CASSRLGQGWDEQYF TGCGCCAGCAGCCGATTAGGACAGGGCTGGGACGAGCAGTACTTC TRBD1 TRBJ2-7 TRBV4-1 -
CASSLAGWNLADTQYF TGTGCCAGCAGCTTGGCCGGGTGGAACTTGGCAGATACGCAGTATTTT - TRBJ2-3 TRBV5-6 once
CASMYSYNEQFF TGCGCCAGCATGTACTCCTACAATGAGCAGTTCTTC - TRBJ2-1 TRBV5-1 -
CATGAGGLGTGELFF TGTGCCACCGGAGCAGGGGGCTTGGGCACCGGGGAGCTGTTTTTT TRBD1 TRBJ2-2 TRBV7-6 -
CASTKQETLYGYTF TGTGCCAGTACCAAACAGGAGACCCTGTATGGCTACACCTTC - TRBJ1-2 TRBV19 -
CASSFQGGSYEQYF TGTGCCAGCAGTTTCCAGGGAGGATCATACGAGCAGTACTTC - TRBJ2-7 TRBV27 -
CASSGQAQETQYF TGTGCCAGCAGTGGACAGGCTCAAGAGACCCAGTACTTC - TRBJ2-5 TRBV6-1 -